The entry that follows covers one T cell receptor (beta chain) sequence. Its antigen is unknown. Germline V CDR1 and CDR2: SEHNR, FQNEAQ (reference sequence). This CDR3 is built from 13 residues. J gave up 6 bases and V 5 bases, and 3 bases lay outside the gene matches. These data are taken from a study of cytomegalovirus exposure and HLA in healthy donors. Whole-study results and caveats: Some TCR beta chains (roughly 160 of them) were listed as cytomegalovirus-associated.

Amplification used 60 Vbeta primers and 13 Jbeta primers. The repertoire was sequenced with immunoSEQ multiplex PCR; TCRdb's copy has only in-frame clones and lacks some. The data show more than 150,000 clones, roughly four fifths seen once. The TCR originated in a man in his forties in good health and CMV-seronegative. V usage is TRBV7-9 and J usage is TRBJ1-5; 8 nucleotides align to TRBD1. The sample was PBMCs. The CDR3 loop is CASSDGQGQPQHF. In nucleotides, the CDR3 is TGTGCCAGCAGCGACGGACAGGGTCAGCCCCAGCATTTT. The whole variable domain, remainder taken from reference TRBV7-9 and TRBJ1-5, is DTGVSQNPRHKITKRGQNVTFRCDPISEHNRLYWYRQTLGQGPEFLTYFQNEAQLEKSRLLSDRFSAERPKGSFSTLEIQRTEQGDSAMYLCASSDGQGQPQHFGDGTRLSIL.